These 16 T cell receptor beta chains share one sample of origin, sequenced in a study of vaccination effects on CD4 cells after COVID-19. After roughly ten days in culture, the CD4+ T cells were isolated. No antigen has been identified for these receptors. Data came from immunoSEQ multiplex PCR; TCRdb stores just in-frame clones and leaves some out. The sample records roughly 60,000 clones, 72% being singletons. The specimen was CD4+ T cells from PBMCs cultured without peptide, collected before COVID-19 vaccination. Every receptor here comes from a human donor who had a prior SARS-CoV-2 infection.

There are a few counts of this clone. Here the CDR3 reads CAWSVSLQETQYF. The CDR3 coding sequence is TGTGCCTGGAGTGTTTCGTTACAAGAGACCCAGTACTTC. The chain uses TRBV30 and TRBJ2-5; D not certain. The V and J ends lost 0 bases and 2 bases respectively, with 7 bases between them. Germline CDR1 GTSNPN, CDR2 SVGIG (reference sequence). The CDR3 contains 13 residues.

In its sample, this clone was seen a few times. V usage is TRBV14 and J usage is TRBJ1-2; D call uncertain. The CDR3 length is 12 residues. Per the germline V gene, CDR1 is SGHDN and CDR2 is FVKESK. The V gene lost 2 bases and the J gene lost 0 bases, with 1 base spanning the gap. CDR3 amino acids: CASSQTNYGYTF. CDR3 DNA sequence: TGTGCCAGCAGCCAAACTAACTATGGCTACACCTTC.

This clone was counted only a few times. The CDR3 protein is CASSLNRGENTEAFF. The CDR3 coding sequence is TGTGCCAGCAGCCTAAACAGGGGGGAGAACACTGAAGCTTTCTTT. V is TRBV3-1 (or the pseudogene TRBV3-2) and J is TRBJ1-1, with TRBD1 matching 8 bases. The V gene's germline CDR1 is LGHDT and CDR2 YNNKEL (reference sequence). CDR3 size: 15 residues. The V segment lost 4 bases and the J segment 1 base; nucleotides outside the gene matches: 5.

The J gene is TRBJ2-1, the V gene TRBV5-1, with 7 bases that match TRBD2. V was pared by 0 bases and J by 8 bases, with 14 bases of the junction left unmatched. This CDR3 has 17 residues. CDR1 and CDR2 from the germline V gene are SGHRS and YFSETQ. The CDR3 spells CASSLERGAGVRHEQFF. CDR3 DNA: TGCGCCAGCAGCTTGGAACGCGGGGCGGGAGTGAGGCATGAGCAGTTCTTC.

V is TRBV6-6 and J is TRBJ2-1, with TRBD2 identical over 11 bases. CDR3 length equals 15 residues. The V segment lost 8 bases and the J segment 3 bases; nucleotides outside the gene matches: 6. Germline values: CDR1 MNHNY, CDR2 SVGAGI (reference sequence). CDR3 loop: CASGRTSGFYNEQFF. CDR3 nucleotide sequence: TGTGCCAGCGGTAGGACTAGCGGGTTCTACAATGAGCAGTTCTTC.

The V gene is TRBV7-8, the J gene TRBJ1-3; D remains ambiguous. The V gene lost 4 bases and the J gene lost 4 bases, with 11 bases spanning the gap. The length of the CDR3 is 14 residues. Germline V lookup: CDR1 SGHVS, CDR2 FQNEAQ. This CDR3 reads CASSSVALGNTIYF. CDR3 DNA sequence: TGTGCCAGCAGCTCAGTAGCCCTCGGAAACACCATATATTTT. Using reference TRBV7-8 and TRBJ1-3 for the parts outside the CDR3, the full variable domain is GAGVSQSPRYKVAKRGQDVALRCDPISGHVSLFWYQQALGQGPEFLTYFQNEAQLDKSGLPSDRFFAERPEGSVSTLKIQRTQQEDSAVYLCASSSVALGNTIYFGEGSWLTVV.

This clone turned up a few times. J is TRBJ2-1 and V is TRBV9; D remains ambiguous. V was pared by 2 bases and J by 2 bases, with 11 bases between. CDR3 length: 15 residues. Per germline, CDR1 SGDLS and CDR2 YYNGEE. CDR3 sequence reads: CASSVLPGAYNEQFF. CDR3 DNA: TGTGCCAGCAGCGTTTTACCGGGCGCCTACAATGAGCAGTTCTTC. The whole variable domain, remainder taken from reference TRBV9 and TRBJ2-1, is DSGVTQTPKHLITATGQRVTLRCSPRSGDLSVYWYQQSLDQGLQFLIQYYNGEERAKGNILERFSAQQFPDLHSELNLSSLELGDSALYFCASSVLPGAYNEQFFGPGTRLTVL.

This chain links TRBV2 with TRBJ2-7, with D perhaps TRBD2 (6 bases). The V gene lost 3 bases and the J gene lost 3 bases, with 9 bases spanning the gap. This CDR3 spans 13 amino acids. Germline loops: CDR1 SNHLY, CDR2 FYNNEI. CDR3: CASSDPGLYEQYF. CDR3 nucleotide sequence: TGTGCCAGCAGTGATCCGGGACTCTACGAGCAGTACTTC.

V and J are TRBV2 and TRBJ2-5; D gene uncertain. Trimming left V 4 bases short and J 3 bases short, with 9 bases between. CDR1 and CDR2 from the germline V gene are SNHLY and FYNNEI. The CDR3 totals 13 residues. Here the CDR3 DNA reads TGTGCCAGCAGTGGGAGTACCAAAGAGACCCAGTACTTC. It specifies CASSGSTKETQYF.

The CDR3, as DNA: TGTGCCAGCAAACTAACTAGAGAGACCCAGTACTTC. Translating gives CASKLTRETQYF. The chain links TRBV2 to TRBJ2-5; a possible D gene is TRBD2 (5 bases). CDR1 SNHLY and CDR2 FYNNEI come from the germline V gene. The germline V and J ends were trimmed by 7 bases and 4 bases, with 10 bases remaining between them. The CDR3 length is 12 residues.

This clone came up a few times. The V call is TRBV5-1, the J call TRBJ1-2; D is undetermined. Germline CDR1 is SGHRS and CDR2 is YFSETQ. V was trimmed by 0 bases and J by 0 bases, leaving 6 bases between them. The length of the CDR3 is 14 residues. The CDR3 here is CASSLGGSNYGYTF. As DNA, the CDR3 is TGCGCCAGCAGCTTGGGGGGTTCTAACTATGGCTACACCTTC.

This sequence joins TRBV2 and TRBJ2-3; a possible D gene is TRBD2 (5 bases). There are 15 residues in the CDR3. The germline CDR1 and CDR2 sequences are SNHLY and FYNNEI. The V gene lost 1 base and the J gene lost 8 bases, with 16 bases spanning the gap. The chain's CDR3 is CASSEDPRGTVTQYF. CDR3 in DNA: TGTGCCAGCAGTGAAGACCCCCGGGGAACCGTTACGCAGTATTTT.

A few counts support this clone. The chain recombines TRBV7-2 with TRBJ1-1; 8 bases agree with TRBD1. This CDR3 region has 16 residues. The V gene's germline CDR1 is SGHTA and CDR2 FQGNSA. V lost 1 base to trimming and J lost 1 base; unmatched junction nucleotides: 5. The CDR3 coding sequence is TGTGCCAGCAGCTTAGTAGGGACAGGTTCGAACACTGAAGCTTTCTTT. Amino acid sequence: CASSLVGTGSNTEAFF.

This chain links TRBV10-3 with TRBJ1-1; TRBD1 might be the D (6 bases). With 5 bases removed from V and 2 bases from J, the gap between germline ends came to 18 bases. CDR1 ENHRY and CDR2 SYGVKD come from the germline V gene. The CDR3 consists of 16 residues. The CDR3 DNA is TGTGCCATCAGTAGGAGTGGCGGACAGAGCAACACTGAAGCTTTCTTT. As protein: CAISRSGGQSNTEAFF.

This clone was observed a handful of times. This chain connects TRBV4-2 to TRBJ2-7, with 10 positions matching TRBD2. From germline, CDR1 is LGHNA and CDR2 YNFKEQ. The CDR3 sequence is 13 residues long. The V segment lost 6 bases and the J segment 5 bases; nucleotides outside the gene matches: 4. In nucleotides, the CDR3 is TGTGCCAGCAGGACTAGCGGGTCGAACGAGCAGTACTTC. Translation: CASRTSGSNEQYF.

The chain carries TRBV5-8 and TRBJ2-7; a possible D gene is TRBD1 (5 bases). Germline V gene lookup returns CDR1 SGHTS and CDR2 YDEGEE. The V end lost 3 bases, the J end lost 1 base, and 14 bases lay between the germline ends. CDR3 size: 15 residues. The CDR3 nucleotides read TGTGCCAGCAGCTCCCGGACATCGCGGTCCTACGAGCAGTACTTC. It codes for CASSSRTSRSYEQYF. Using reference TRBV5-8 and TRBJ2-7 for the parts outside the CDR3, the full variable domain is EAGVTQSPTHLIKTRGQQATLRCSPISGHTSVYWYQQALGLGLQFLLWYDEGEERNRGNFPPRFSGRQFPNYSSELNVNALELEDSALYLCASSSRTSRSYEQYFGPGTRLTVT.